Following are 18 T cell receptor beta chains from one sample sequenced in a study of T cells after yellow fever vaccination. TCRdb fed the 5' RACE reads into MiXCR, producing one record per CDR3 protein. The sample gives roughly 340,000 distinct CDR3 sequences, about 4% of which show up once; 20% to 25% is in the top ten. Sequenced material: PBMCs, taken 5 days after the yellow fever booster vaccination. The receptors come from a man between 18 and 35 years old who received the YFV17D yellow fever vaccine.

This chain joins TRBV11-2 and TRBJ2-7, with 8 positions matching TRBD1. With 4 bases clipped from V and 3 bases from J, the junction kept 8 bases outside the gene matches. CDR3 length: 15 amino acids. Per germline, CDR1 SGHAT and CDR2 FQNNGV. The CDR3 region has the DNA TGTGCCAGCAGCTCGACAGGGGACCTAGGCTACGAGCAGTACTTC. It specifies CASSSTGDLGYEQYF. Complete variable domain (other parts from reference TRBV11-2 and TRBJ2-7): EAGVAQSPRYKIIEKRQSVAFWCNPISGHATLYWYQQILGQGPKLLIQFQNNGVVDDSQLPKDRFSAERLKGVDSTLKIQPAKLEDSAVYLCASSSTGDLGYEQYFGPGTRLTVT.

In this sample, this clonotype turned up many times. The chain recombines TRBV29-1 with TRBJ2-5; the D gene is possibly TRBD2 (7 bases). V lost 6 bases, J lost 6 bases, and 14 bases lay in between. Per the germline V gene, CDR1 is SQVTM and CDR2 is ANQGSEA. CDR3 length: 12 residues. The CDR3 loop reads CSVGGGAKTQYF. The DNA of the CDR3 is TGCAGCGTAGGAGGGGGGGCGAAGACCCAGTACTTC.

This clonotype was detected many times. The chain employs TRBV18 and TRBJ2-1; 12 bases agree with TRBD2. The CDR3 has 16 amino acids. V trimming: 1 base; J trimming: 7 bases; junction bases outside the gene matches: 5. CDR1 KGHSH and CDR2 LQKENI come from the germline V gene. CDR3 amino acids: CASSPLGLAGRNEQFF. For the CDR3, the DNA is TGTGCCAGCTCACCACTAGGACTAGCGGGGAGGAATGAGCAGTTCTTC. The entire variable domain, with the rest obtained from reference TRBV18 and TRBJ2-1, is as follows: NAGVMQNPRHLVRRRGQEARLRCSPMKGHSHVYWYRQLPEEGLKFMVYLQKENIIDESGMPKERFSAEFPKEGPSILRIQQVVRGDSAAYFCASSPLGLAGRNEQFFGPGTRLTVL.

The gene calls are TRBV10-3 and TRBJ2-3; a possible D gene is TRBD1 (6 bases). The CDR3 totals 10 residues. The V and J ends lost 10 bases and 6 bases respectively, with 8 bases between them. Looked up from germline, CDR1 is ENHRY and CDR2 is SYGVKD. The CDR3: CATRGDTQYF. In DNA, the CDR3 is TGTGCCACCAGGGGCGATACGCAGTATTTT.

This chain connects TRBV6-2 or TRBV6-3 to TRBJ2-7, with no clear D. The CDR3 length is 14 residues. The germline V gene has CDR1 MNHEY and CDR2 SVGEGT. V lost 7 bases and J 3 bases, leaving 16 bases between the germline ends. The CDR3 DNA reads TGTGCCAGCAACAAAGGGCGGAGTTACTACGAGCAGTACTTC. Amino acid sequence: CASNKGRSYYEQYF.

Comment on this clonotype: A much larger clonotype is one base distant, so this may be a read error. The chain has TRBV9 and TRBJ2-6; D unclear. The V gene lost 0 bases and the J gene lost 2 bases, with 0 bases spanning the gap. Per germline, CDR1 SGDLS and CDR2 YYNGEE. The CDR3 loop spans 13 amino acids. This CDR3 is CASSVAGANVLTF. In DNA form, the CDR3 reads TGTGCCAGCAGCGTAGCTGGGGCCAACGTCCTGACTTTC. Based on the CDR3 plus reference TRBV9 and TRBJ2-6, the full variable domain is DSGVTQTPKHLITATGQRVTLRCSPRSGDLSVYWYQQSLDQGLQFLIQYYNGEERAKGNILERFSAQQFPDLHSELNLSSLELGDSALYFCASSVAGANVLTFGAGSRLTVL.

This clonotype came up a few times. The chain couples TRBV12-3 or TRBV12-4 to TRBJ2-1, with 16 bases identical to TRBD2. J gave up 7 bases and V 3 bases, and 6 bases lay outside the gene matches. The CDR3 contains 17 residues. CDR3 sequence reads: CASSLGLAGGLRNEQFF. The CDR3 DNA follows: TGTGCCAGCAGTTTGGGACTAGCGGGGGGGCTTAGGAATGAGCAGTTCTTC.

V gene TRBV11-2 combines with J gene TRBJ2-5; D is possibly TRBD1 or TRBD2 (6 bases each). Germline V gives CDR1 SGHAT, CDR2 FQNNGV. Deletions cut 9 bases from V and 4 bases from J, with 15 bases between. The CDR3 extends over 13 amino acids. CDR3 region: CASGGRRIETQYF. The DNA of the CDR3 is TGTGCCAGTGGGGGGCGTAGGATAGAGACCCAGTACTTC.

Ten or more counts support this clonotype. The chain is built from TRBV5-1 and TRBJ1-2, with a possible D match to TRBD1 (6 bases). V shed 2 bases and J shed 2 bases, with 7 bases lying between them. Germline V gene lookup returns CDR1 SGHRS and CDR2 YFSETQ. There are 13 residues in the CDR3. The chain's CDR3 is CASSFGQNYGYTF. DNA of the CDR3: TGCGCCAGCAGCTTCGGACAGAACTATGGCTACACCTTC.

This clonotype was counted only a few times. The rearrangement joins TRBV7-2 to TRBJ2-5, with D perhaps given as TRBD1 or TRBD2 (5 bases each). Deletions cut 5 bases from V and 4 bases from J, with 17 bases between. The germline gives CDR1 SGHTA, CDR2 FQGNSA. This CDR3 spans 15 amino acids. Here the CDR3 reads CASSLGYGALETQYF. For the CDR3, the DNA is TGTGCCAGCAGCCTAGGCTACGGGGCCCTAGAGACCCAGTACTTC.

This clonotype was detected a few times. The chain carries TRBV19 and TRBJ1-5; a weak D match, TRBD1 (5 bases). V lost 7 bases to trimming and J lost 1 base, with 17 bases between them. CDR3 length: 16 amino acids. The germline CDR1 and CDR2 sequences are LNHDA and SQIVND (reference sequence). This chain's CDR3 is CASKPWRDASNQPQHF. The CDR3 bases are TGTGCCAGTAAACCATGGCGGGACGCGAGCAATCAGCCCCAGCATTTT.

The chain joins TRBV12-3 or TRBV12-4 to TRBJ1-2; no firm D call. The CDR3 extends over 15 amino acids. The V gene lost 5 bases and the J gene lost 0 bases, with 13 bases spanning the gap. The CDR3: CASSTGKIANYGYTF. DNA for the CDR3: TGTGCCAGCAGTACGGGGAAGATAGCTAACTATGGCTACACCTTC.

V is TRBV18 and J is TRBJ1-3, with D possibly matching TRBD1 (5 bases). The germline gives CDR1 KGHSH, CDR2 LQKENI. V shed 3 bases and J shed 4 bases, with 19 bases lying between them. There are 17 residues in the CDR3. In DNA form, the CDR3 reads TGTGCCAGCTCACCGTTCACTCGGCCAGGGTCGGGAAACACCATATATTTT. This codes for CASSPFTRPGSGNTIYF. The whole variable domain, remainder taken from reference TRBV18 and TRBJ1-3, is NAGVMQNPRHLVRRRGQEARLRCSPMKGHSHVYWYRQLPEEGLKFMVYLQKENIIDESGMPKERFSAEFPKEGPSILRIQQVVRGDSAAYFCASSPFTRPGSGNTIYFGEGSWLTVV.

In this sample, this clonotype turned up many times. The chain combines TRBV20-1 with TRBJ2-5, with 7 nucleotides matching TRBD2. The trim removed 5 bases at V and 2 bases at J, leaving 8 bases unmatched. The CDR3 consists of 14 residues. Germline V gene sequence: CDR1 DFQATT, CDR2 SNEGSKA (reference sequence). CDR3: CSAAGERIQETQYF. The CDR3 DNA reads TGCAGTGCTGCGGGGGAGAGGATTCAAGAGACCCAGTACTTC.

This sequence joins TRBV12-3 or TRBV12-4 and TRBJ1-1; perhaps TRBD1 as D (5 bases). The V end was cut by 5 bases, the J end by 4 bases, with 14 bases between. This CDR3 is built from 14 residues. For the CDR3, the DNA is TGTGCCAGCAGTAGATCAGGGATGAGCACTGAAGCTTTCTTT. It yields the protein CASSRSGMSTEAFF.

This clonotype was picked up a small number of times. V gene TRBV4-1 combines with J gene TRBJ2-1; no clear D gene. This CDR3 is 13 amino acids long. The germline V gene has CDR1 MGHRA and CDR2 YSYEKL. The V and J ends lost 1 base and 8 bases respectively, with 9 bases between them. CDR3 coding DNA: TGCGCCAGCAGCCAAGGCTGGGTGGATGAGCAGTTCTTC. Translating it yields CASSQGWVDEQFF.

This clonotype was observed a few times. The V gene is TRBV2, the J gene TRBJ2-2, with 8 bases lining up with TRBD1. The J segment lost 5 bases and the V segment lost 3 bases, leaving 5 bases of the junction unmatched. The CDR3 runs to 15 residues. Germline loops: CDR1 SNHLY, CDR2 FYNNEI. The CDR3, as DNA: TGTGCCAGCAGTGAGTTTAGACAGGGGACCGGGGAGCTGTTTTTT. It specifies CASSEFRQGTGELFF.

V is TRBV20-1 and J is TRBJ2-1; D is unclear. Germline V CDR1 and CDR2: DFQATT, SNEGSKA (reference sequence). Trimming took 3 bases from V and 1 from J, leaving 4 bases between them. The CDR3 loop spans 12 amino acids. This chain's CDR3 is CSASGSYNEQFF. DNA for the CDR3: TGCAGTGCTAGCGGGTCCTACAATGAGCAGTTCTTC.